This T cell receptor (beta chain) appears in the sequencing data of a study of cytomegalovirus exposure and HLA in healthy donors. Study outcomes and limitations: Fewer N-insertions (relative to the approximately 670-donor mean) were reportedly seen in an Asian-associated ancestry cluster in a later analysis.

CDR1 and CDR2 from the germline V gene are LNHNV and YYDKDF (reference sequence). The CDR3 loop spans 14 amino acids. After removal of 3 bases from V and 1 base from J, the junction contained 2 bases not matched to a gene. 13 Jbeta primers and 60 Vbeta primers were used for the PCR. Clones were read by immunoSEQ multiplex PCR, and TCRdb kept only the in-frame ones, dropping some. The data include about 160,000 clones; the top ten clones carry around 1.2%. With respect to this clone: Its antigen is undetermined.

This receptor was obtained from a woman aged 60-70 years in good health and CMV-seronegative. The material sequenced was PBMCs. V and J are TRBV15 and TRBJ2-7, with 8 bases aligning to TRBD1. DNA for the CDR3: TGTGCCACCAGCAGGACAGGGGAGTCCTACGAGCAGTACTTC. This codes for CATSRTGESYEQYF.